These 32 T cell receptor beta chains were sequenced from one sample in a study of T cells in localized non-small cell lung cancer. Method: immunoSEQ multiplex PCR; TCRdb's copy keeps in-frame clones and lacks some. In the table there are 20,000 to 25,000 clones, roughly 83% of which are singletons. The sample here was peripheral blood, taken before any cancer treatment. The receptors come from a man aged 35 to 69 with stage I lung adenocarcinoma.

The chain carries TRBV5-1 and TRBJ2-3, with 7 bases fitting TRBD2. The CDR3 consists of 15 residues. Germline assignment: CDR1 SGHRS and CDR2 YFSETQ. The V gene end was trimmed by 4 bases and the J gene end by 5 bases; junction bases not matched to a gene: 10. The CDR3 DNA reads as TGCGCCAGCAGCCCCGGGGCTAGCGGAGGAGATACGCAGTATTTT. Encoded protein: CASSPGASGGDTQYF.

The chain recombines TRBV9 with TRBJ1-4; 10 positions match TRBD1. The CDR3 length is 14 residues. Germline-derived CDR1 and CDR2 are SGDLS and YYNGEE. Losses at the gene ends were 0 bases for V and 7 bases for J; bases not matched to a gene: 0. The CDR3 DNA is TGTGCCAGCAGCGTAGGGACAGGGGGTGAAAAACTGTTTTTT. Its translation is CASSVGTGGEKLFF.

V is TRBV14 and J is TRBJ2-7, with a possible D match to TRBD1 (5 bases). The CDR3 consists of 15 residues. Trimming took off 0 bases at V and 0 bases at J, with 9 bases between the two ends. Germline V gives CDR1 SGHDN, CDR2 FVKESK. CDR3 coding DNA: TGTGCCAGCAGCCAAGACAGGGCAGGCTCCTACGAGCAGTACTTC. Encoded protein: CASSQDRAGSYEQYF.

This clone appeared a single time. DNA for the CDR3: TGTGCCAGCAGCCAAGGACTAGCGGGAGAACAGTACGAGCAGTACTTC. It encodes CASSQGLAGEQYEQYF. The rearrangement joins TRBV7-9 to TRBJ2-7; TRBD2 matches 13 bases. The V gene's germline CDR1 is SEHNR and CDR2 FQNEAQ (reference sequence). This CDR3 spans 16 amino acids. Trimming cost V 5 bases and J 4 bases; bases outside gene matches: 8.

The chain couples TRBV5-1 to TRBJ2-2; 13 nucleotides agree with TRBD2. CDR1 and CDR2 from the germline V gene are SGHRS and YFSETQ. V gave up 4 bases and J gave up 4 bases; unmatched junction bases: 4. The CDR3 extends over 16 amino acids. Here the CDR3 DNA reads TGCGCCAGCAGCCGGAGGACTAGCGGGAGCACCGGGGAGCTGTTTTTT. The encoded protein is CASSRRTSGSTGELFF.

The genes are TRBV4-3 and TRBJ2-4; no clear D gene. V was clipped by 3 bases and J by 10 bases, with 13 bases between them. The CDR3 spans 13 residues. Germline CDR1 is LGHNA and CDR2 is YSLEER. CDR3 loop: CASSHSEQGIQYF. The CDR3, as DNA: TGCGCCAGCAGCCATTCGGAACAAGGGATTCAGTACTTC.

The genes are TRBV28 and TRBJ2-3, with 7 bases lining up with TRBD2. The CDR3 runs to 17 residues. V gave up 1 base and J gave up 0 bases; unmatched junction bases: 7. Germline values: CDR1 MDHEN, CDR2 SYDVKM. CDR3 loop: CASSLLPSGASTDTQYF. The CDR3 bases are TGTGCCAGCAGTTTATTGCCCAGCGGGGCTAGCACAGATACGCAGTATTTT.

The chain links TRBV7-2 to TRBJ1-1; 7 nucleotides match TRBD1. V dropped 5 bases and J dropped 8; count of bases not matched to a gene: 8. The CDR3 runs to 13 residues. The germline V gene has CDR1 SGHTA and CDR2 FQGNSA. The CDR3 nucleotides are TGTGCCAGCAGCCGCAGCAGACAGGGAGAAGCTTTCTTT. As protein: CASSRSRQGEAFF.

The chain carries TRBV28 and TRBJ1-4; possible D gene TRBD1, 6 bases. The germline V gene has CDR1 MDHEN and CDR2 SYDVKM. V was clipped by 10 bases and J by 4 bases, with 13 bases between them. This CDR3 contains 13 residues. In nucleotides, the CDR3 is TGTGCCATCGAAGGGGGGGATAATGAAAAACTGTTTTTT. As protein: CAIEGGDNEKLFF.

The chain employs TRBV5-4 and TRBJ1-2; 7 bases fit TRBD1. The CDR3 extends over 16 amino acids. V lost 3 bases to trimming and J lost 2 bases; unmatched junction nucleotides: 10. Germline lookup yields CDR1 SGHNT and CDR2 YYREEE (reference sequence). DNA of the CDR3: TGTGCCAGCAGCTCCCCCCGGACAGGCGAAAACTATGGCTACACCTTC. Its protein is CASSSPRTGENYGYTF.

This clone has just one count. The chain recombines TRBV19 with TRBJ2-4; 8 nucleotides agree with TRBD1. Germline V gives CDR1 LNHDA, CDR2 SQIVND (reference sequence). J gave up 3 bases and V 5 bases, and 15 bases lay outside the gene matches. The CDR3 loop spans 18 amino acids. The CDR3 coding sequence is TGTGCCAGTAGTGCCCGGTCAGGGGGCGGTTATGGCAAAAACATTCAGTACTTC. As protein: CASSARSGGGYGKNIQYF.

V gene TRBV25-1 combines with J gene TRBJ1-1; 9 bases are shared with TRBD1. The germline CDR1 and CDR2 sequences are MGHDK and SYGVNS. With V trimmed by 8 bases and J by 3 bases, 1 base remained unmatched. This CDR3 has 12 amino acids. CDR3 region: CASGTGYTEAFF. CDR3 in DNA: TGTGCCAGCGGGACAGGGTACACTGAAGCTTTCTTT.

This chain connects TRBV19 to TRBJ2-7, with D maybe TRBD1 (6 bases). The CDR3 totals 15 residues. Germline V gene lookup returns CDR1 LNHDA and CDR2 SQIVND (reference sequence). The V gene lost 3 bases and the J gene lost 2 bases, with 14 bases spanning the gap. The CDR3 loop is CASSIGQWGTYEQYF. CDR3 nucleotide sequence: TGTGCCAGTAGTATCGGACAGTGGGGGACCTACGAGCAGTACTTC. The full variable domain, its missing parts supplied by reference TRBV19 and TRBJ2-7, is DGGITQSPKYLFRKEGQNVTLSCEQNLNHDAMYWYRQDPGQGLRLIYYSQIVNDFQKGDIAEGYSVSREKKESFPLTVTSAQKNPTAFYLCASSIGQWGTYEQYFGPGTRLTVT.

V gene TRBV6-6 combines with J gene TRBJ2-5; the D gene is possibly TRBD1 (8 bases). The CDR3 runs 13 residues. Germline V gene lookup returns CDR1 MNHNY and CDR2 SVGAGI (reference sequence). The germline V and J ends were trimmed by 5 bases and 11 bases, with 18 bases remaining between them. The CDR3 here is CASSTWTGREQYF. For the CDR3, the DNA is TGTGCCAGCAGTACCTGGACAGGGCGGGAGCAGTACTTC.

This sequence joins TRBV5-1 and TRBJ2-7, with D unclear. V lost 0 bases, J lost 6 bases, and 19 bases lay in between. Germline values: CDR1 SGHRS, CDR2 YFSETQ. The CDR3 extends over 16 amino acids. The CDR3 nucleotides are TGCGCCAGCAGCTTGGCCGGAGCCCTCCCGATGGGCGAGCAGTACTTC. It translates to CASSLAGALPMGEQYF.

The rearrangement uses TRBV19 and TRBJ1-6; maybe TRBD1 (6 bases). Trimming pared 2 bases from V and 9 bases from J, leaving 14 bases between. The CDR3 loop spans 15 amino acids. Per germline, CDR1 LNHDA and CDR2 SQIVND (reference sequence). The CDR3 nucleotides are TGTGCCAGTAGTATATACGGGCTAGGGGGTTCACCCCTCCACTTT. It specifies CASSIYGLGGSPLHF. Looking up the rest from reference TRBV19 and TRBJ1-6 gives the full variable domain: DGGITQSPKYLFRKEGQNVTLSCEQNLNHDAMYWYRQDPGQGLRLIYYSQIVNDFQKGDIAEGYSVSREKKESFPLTVTSAQKNPTAFYLCASSIYGLGGSPLHFGNGTRLTVT.

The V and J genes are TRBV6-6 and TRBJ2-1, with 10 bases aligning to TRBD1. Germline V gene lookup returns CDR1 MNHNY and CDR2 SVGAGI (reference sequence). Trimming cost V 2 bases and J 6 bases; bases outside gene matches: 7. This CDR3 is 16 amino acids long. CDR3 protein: CASSYPWGQGSNEQFF. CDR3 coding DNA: TGTGCCAGCAGTTACCCCTGGGGACAGGGGAGCAATGAGCAGTTCTTC.

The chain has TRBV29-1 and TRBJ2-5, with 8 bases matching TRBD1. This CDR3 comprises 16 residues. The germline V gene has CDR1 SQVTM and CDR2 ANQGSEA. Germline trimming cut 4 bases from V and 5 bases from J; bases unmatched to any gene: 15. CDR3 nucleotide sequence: TGCAGCGTTGGGGGGATGACAGGGGCGGTCCCCGAGACCCAGTACTTC. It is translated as CSVGGMTGAVPETQYF.

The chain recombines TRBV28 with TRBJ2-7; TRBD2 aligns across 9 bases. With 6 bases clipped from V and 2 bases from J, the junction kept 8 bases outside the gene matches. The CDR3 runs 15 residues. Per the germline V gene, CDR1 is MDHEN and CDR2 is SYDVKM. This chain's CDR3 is CASRPPTSGPYEQYF. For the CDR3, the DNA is TGTGCCAGCAGGCCCCCGACTAGCGGCCCCTACGAGCAGTACTTC.

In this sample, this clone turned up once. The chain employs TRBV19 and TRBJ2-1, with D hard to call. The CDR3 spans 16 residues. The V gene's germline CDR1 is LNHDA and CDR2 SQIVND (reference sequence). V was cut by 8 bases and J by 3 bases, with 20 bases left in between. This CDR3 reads CASALIEADNYNEQFF. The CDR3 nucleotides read TGTGCCAGTGCCCTGATCGAGGCGGATAACTACAATGAGCAGTTCTTC. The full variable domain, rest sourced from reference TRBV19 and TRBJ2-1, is DGGITQSPKYLFRKEGQNVTLSCEQNLNHDAMYWYRQDPGQGLRLIYYSQIVNDFQKGDIAEGYSVSREKKESFPLTVTSAQKNPTAFYLCASALIEADNYNEQFFGPGTRLTVL.

This CDR3 is CASSLERTGDKYF. CDR3 DNA: TGTGCCAGCAGCTTAGAGAGGACAGGGGACAAGTACTTC. The rearrangement uses TRBV5-6 and TRBJ2-7, with 9 bases lining up with TRBD1. CDR1 and CDR2 from the germline V gene are SGHDT and YYEEEE. With 2 bases clipped from V and 11 bases from J, the junction kept 8 bases outside the gene matches. This CDR3 comprises 13 residues.

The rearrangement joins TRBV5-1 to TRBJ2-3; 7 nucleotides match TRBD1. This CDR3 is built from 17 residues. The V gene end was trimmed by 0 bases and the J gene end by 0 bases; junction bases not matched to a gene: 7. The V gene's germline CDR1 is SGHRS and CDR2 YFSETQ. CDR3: CASSLARDSFSTDTQYF. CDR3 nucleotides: TGCGCCAGCAGCTTGGCCAGGGACAGCTTTAGCACAGATACGCAGTATTTT.

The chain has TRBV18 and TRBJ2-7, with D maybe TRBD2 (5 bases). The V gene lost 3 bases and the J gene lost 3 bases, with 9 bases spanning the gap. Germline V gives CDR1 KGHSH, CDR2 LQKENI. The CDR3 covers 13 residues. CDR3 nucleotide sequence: TGTGCCAGCTCACCGGGAGACAACTACGAGCAGTACTTC. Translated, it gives CASSPGDNYEQYF.

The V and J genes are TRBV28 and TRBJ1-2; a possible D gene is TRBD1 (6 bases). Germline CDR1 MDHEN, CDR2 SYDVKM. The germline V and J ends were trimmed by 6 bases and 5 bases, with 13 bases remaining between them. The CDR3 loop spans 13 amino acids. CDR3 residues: CASSAGDIYGYTF. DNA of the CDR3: TGTGCCAGCAGCGCTGGGGACATTTATGGCTACACCTTC.

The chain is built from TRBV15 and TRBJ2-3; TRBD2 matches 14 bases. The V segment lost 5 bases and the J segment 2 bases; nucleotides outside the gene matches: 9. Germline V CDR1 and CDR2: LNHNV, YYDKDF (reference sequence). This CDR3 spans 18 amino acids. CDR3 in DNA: TGTGCCACCAGCGGGACTAGCGGGAGAGATCCTTACACAGATACGCAGTATTTT. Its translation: CATSGTSGRDPYTDTQYF.

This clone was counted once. CDR3 sequence reads: CATSSGRQELREQYF. The CDR3 bases are TGTGCCACCAGCAGCGGGAGACAGGAGCTTCGGGAGCAGTACTTC. This chain links TRBV15 with TRBJ2-7, with D perhaps TRBD1 or TRBD2 (6 bases each). This CDR3 spans 15 amino acids. CDR1 is LNHNV, CDR2 YYDKDF, per germline (reference sequence). V lost 3 bases, J lost 7 bases, and 19 bases lay in between.

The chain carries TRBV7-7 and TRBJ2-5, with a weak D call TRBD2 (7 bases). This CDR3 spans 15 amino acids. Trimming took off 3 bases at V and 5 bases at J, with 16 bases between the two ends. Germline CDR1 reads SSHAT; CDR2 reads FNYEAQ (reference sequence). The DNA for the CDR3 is TGTGCCAGCAGCTTTACGGGGGGCGCGGGGGAGACCCAGTACTTC. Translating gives CASSFTGGAGETQYF.

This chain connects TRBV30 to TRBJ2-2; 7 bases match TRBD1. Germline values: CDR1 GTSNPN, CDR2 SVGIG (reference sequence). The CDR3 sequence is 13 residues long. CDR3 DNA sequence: TGTGCGCGAACAACCAAGGGGGCTTGGGAGCTGTTTTTT. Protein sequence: CARTTKGAWELFF.

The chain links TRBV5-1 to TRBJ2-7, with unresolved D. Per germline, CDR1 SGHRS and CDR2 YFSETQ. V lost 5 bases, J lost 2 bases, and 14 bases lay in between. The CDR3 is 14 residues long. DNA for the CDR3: TGCGCCAGCAGTCCCCAGGCCGATCCCTACGAGCAGTACTTC. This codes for CASSPQADPYEQYF.

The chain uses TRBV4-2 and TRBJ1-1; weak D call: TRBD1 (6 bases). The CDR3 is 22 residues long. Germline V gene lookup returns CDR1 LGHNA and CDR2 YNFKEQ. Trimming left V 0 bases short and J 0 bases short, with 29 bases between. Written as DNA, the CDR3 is TGTGCCAGCAGCCAAGATGGGGGAATGTTTCGGCGGGACAAGACAATGAACACTGAAGCTTTCTTT. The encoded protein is CASSQDGGMFRRDKTMNTEAFF.

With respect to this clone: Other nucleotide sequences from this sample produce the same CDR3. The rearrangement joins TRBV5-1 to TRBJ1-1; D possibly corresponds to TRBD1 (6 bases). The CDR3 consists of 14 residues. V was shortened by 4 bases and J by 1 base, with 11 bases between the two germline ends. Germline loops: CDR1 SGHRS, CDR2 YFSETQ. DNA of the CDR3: TGCGCCAGCAGCCTGCTACAGGGGAACACTGAAGCTTTCTTT. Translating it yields CASSLLQGNTEAFF.

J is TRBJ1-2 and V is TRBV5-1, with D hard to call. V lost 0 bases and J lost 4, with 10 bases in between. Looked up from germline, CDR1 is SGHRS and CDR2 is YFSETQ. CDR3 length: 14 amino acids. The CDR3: CASSLDTEGYGYTF. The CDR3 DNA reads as TGCGCCAGCAGCTTGGATACCGAGGGCTATGGCTACACCTTC.